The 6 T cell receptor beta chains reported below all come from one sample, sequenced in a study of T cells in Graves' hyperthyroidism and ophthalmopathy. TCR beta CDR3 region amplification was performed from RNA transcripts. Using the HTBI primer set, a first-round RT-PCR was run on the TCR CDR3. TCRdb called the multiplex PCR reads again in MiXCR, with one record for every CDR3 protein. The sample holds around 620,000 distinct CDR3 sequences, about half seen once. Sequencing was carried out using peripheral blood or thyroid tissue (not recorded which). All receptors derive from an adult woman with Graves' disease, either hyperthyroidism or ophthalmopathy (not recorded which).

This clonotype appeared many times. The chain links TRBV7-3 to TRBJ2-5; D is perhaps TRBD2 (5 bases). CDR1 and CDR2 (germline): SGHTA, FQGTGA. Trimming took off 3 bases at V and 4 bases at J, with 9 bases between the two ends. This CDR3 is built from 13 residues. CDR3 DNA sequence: TGTGCCAGCAGCTTGAGGGAAGGAGAGACCCAGTACTTC. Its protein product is CASSLREGETQYF.

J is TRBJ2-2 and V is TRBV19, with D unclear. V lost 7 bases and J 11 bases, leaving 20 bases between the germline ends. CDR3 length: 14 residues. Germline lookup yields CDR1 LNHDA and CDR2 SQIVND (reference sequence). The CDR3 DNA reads TGTGCCAGTACGGTTGCCGGATGGACCAATGAGCTGTTTTTT. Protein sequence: CASTVAGWTNELFF.

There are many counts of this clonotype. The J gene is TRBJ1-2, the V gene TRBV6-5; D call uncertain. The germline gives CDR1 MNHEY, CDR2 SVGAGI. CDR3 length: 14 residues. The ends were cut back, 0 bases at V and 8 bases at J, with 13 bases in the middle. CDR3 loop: CASSYSQLMEGYTF. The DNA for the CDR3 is TGTGCCAGCAGTTACTCGCAGCTTATGGAAGGCTACACCTTC.

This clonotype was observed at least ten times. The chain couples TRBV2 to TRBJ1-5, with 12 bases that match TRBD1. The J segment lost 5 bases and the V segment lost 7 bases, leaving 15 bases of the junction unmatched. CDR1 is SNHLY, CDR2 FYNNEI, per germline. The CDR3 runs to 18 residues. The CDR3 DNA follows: TGTGCCAGCACGTACCCCGGGACAGGGGGCTTCTTTGATCAGCCCCAGCATTTT. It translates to CASTYPGTGGFFDQPQHF.

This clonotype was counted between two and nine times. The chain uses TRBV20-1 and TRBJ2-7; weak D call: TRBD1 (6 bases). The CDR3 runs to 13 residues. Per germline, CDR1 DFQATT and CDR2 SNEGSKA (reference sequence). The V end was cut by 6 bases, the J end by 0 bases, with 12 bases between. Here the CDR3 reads CSAHQGHSYEQYF. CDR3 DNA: TGCAGTGCCCACCAGGGACACTCCTACGAGCAGTACTTC.

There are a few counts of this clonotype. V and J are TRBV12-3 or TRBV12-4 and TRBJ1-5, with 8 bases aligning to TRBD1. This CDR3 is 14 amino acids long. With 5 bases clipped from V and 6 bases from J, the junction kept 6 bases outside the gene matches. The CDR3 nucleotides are TGTGCCAGCAGTCCCCGGACAGGGCGTCAGCCCCAGCATTTT. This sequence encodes CASSPRTGRQPQHF.